The present T cell receptor beta chain was sequenced within a study of T cells in narcolepsy. Background on the study: Donors had narcolepsy type 1 or type 2, or were healthy controls. Whole-study results and caveats: Healthy controls reportedly lacked the autoreactive clonotypes serially found in patients' blood. HCRT-specific and TRIB2-specific autoreactive clonotypes appeared among same-patient CSF and blood CD4+ clonotypes.

As concerns this clone: Its specificity is unknown.

Profiling relied on immunoSEQ multiplex PCR, and the TCRdb table lists in-frame clones only, not all of them. This table has roughly 24,000 clones, around 80% appearing once. The source material was memory (CD45RA-) CD4+ T cells from blood. The source is a human donor in good health.

Here the CDR3 DNA reads TGTGCCAGCAGCTTGGACTTCAGGACAGTCCAAGAGACCCAGTACTTC. It specifies CASSLDFRTVQETQYF. The chain carries TRBV11-3 and TRBJ2-5, with D possibly being TRBD1 (6 bases). This CDR3 comprises 16 residues. Germline assignment: CDR1 SGHNT and CDR2 YENEEA. Trimming pared 3 bases from V and 1 base from J, leaving 15 bases between. Full variable domain (rest looked up from reference TRBV11-3 and TRBJ2-5): EAGVVQSPRYKIIEKKQPVAFWCNPISGHNTLYWYLQNLGQGPELLIRYENEEAVDDSQLPKDRFSAERLKGVDSTLKIQPAELGDSAVYLCASSLDFRTVQETQYFGPGTRLLVL.